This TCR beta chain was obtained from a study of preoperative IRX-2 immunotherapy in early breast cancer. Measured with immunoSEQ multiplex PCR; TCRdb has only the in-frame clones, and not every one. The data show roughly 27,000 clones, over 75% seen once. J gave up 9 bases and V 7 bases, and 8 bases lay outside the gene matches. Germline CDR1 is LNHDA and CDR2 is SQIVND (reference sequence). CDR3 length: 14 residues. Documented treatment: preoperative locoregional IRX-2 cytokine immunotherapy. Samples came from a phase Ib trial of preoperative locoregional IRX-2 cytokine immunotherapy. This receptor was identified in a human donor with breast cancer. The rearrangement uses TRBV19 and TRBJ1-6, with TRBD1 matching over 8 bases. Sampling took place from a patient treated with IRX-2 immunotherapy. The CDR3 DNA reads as TGTGCCAGTACCAGGGGGCTGGGGACTTCACCCCTCCACTTT. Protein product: CASTRGLGTSPLHF. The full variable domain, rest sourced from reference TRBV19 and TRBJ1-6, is DGGITQSPKYLFRKEGQNVTLSCEQNLNHDAMYWYRQDPGQGLRLIYYSQIVNDFQKGDIAEGYSVSREKKESFPLTVTSAQKNPTAFYLCASTRGLGTSPLHFGNGTRLTVT.